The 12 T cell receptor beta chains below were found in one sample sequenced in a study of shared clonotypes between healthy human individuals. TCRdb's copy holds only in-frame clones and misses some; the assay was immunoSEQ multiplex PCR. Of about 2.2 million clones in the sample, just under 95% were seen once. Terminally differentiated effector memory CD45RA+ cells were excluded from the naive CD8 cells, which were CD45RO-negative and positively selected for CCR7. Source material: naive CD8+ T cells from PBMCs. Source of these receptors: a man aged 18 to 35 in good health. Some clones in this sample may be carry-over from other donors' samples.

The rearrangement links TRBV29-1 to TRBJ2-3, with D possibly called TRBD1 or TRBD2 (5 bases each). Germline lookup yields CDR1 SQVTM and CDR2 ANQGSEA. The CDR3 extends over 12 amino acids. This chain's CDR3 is CSARDSTDTQYF. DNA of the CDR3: TGCAGTGCCCGGGACAGCACAGATACGCAGTATTTT.

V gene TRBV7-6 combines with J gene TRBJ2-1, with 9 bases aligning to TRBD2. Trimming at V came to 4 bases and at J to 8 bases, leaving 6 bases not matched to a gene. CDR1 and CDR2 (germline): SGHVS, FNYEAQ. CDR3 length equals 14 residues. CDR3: CASSYAGGPYEQFF. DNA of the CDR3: TGTGCCAGCAGCTACGCGGGAGGGCCATATGAGCAGTTCTTC.

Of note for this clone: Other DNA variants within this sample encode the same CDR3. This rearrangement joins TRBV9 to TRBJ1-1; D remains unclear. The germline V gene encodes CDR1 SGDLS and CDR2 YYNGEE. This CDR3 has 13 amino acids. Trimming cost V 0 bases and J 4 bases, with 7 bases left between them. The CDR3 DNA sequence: TGTGCCAGCAGCGTAGCCTGGGGCACTGAAGCTTTCTTT. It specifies CASSVAWGTEAFF. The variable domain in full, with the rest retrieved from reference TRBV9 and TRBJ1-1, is DSGVTQTPKHLITATGQRVTLRCSPRSGDLSVYWYQQSLDQGLQFLIQYYNGEERAKGNILERFSAQQFPDLHSELNLSSLELGDSALYFCASSVAWGTEAFFGQGTRLTVV.

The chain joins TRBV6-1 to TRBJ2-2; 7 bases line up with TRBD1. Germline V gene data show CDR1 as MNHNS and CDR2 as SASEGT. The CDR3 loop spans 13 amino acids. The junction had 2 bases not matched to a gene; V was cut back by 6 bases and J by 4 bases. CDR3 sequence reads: CASRTGRTGELFF. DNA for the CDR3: TGTGCCAGCAGGACAGGGCGCACCGGGGAGCTGTTTTTT.

CDR3 protein: CASSQTGGAGTEAFF. Written as DNA, the CDR3 is TGCGCCAGCAGCCAAACAGGGGGCGCGGGGACTGAAGCTTTCTTT. The gene calls are TRBV5-1 and TRBJ1-1; 9 nucleotides align to TRBD1. The CDR3 consists of 15 residues. Losses at the gene ends were 4 bases for V and 5 bases for J; bases not matched to a gene: 9. Germline values: CDR1 SGHRS, CDR2 YFSETQ.

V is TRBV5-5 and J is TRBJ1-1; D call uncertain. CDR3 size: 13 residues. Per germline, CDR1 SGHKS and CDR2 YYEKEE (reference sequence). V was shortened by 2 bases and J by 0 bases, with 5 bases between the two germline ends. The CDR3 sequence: CASSFGMNTEAFF. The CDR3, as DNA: TGTGCCAGCAGCTTCGGTATGAACACTGAAGCTTTCTTT.

CDR3 nucleotide sequence: TGTGCCATCAGCTCCGGGACAGTTACTTTAGCTAACTATGGCTACACCTTC. The encoded protein is CAISSGTVTLANYGYTF. The chain has TRBV10-3 and TRBJ1-2; 7 nucleotides match TRBD1. The germline V gene encodes CDR1 ENHRY and CDR2 SYGVKD. There are 17 residues in the CDR3. Trimming took 6 bases from V and 0 from J; bases not matched to a gene: 13.

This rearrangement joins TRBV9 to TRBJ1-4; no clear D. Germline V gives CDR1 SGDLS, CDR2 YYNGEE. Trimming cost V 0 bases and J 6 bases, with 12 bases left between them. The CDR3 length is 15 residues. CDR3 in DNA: TGTGCCAGCAGCGTAGCTGGCGTTTCGTATGAAAAACTGTTTTTT. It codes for CASSVAGVSYEKLFF. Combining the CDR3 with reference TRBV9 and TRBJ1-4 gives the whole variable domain DSGVTQTPKHLITATGQRVTLRCSPRSGDLSVYWYQQSLDQGLQFLIQYYNGEERAKGNILERFSAQQFPDLHSELNLSSLELGDSALYFCASSVAGVSYEKLFFGSGTQLSVL.

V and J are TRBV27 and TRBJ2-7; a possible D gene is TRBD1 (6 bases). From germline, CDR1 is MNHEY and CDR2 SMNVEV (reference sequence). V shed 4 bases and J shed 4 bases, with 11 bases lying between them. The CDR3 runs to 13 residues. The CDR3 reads CASSSGTLYEQYF. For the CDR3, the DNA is TGTGCCAGCAGTTCTGGGACACTTTACGAGCAGTACTTC.

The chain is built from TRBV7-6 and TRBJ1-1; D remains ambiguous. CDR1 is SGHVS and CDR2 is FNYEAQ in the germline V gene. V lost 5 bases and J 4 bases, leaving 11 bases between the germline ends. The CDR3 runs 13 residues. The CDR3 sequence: CASSKGLTTEAFF. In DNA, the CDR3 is TGTGCCAGCAGCAAAGGGTTGACCACTGAAGCTTTCTTT. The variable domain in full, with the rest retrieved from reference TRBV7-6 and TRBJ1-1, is GAGVSQSPRYKVTKRGQDVALRCDPISGHVSLYWYRQALGQGPEFLTYFNYEAQQDKSGLPNDRFSAERPEGSISTLTIQRTEQRDSAMYRCASSKGLTTEAFFGQGTRLTVV.

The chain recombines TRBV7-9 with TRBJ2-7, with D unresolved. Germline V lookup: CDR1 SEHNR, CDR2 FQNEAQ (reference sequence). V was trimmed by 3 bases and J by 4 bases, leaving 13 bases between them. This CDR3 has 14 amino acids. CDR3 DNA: TGTGCCAGCAGCTTTGGAGAATGGGGTTACGAGCAGTACTTC. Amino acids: CASSFGEWGYEQYF.

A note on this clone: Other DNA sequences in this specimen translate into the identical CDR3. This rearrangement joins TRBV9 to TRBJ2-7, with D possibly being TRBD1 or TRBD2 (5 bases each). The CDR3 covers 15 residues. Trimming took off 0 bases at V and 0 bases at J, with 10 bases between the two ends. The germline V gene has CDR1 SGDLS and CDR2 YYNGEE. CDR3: CASSVESGSSYEQYF. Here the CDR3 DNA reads TGTGCCAGCAGCGTAGAATCAGGGAGCTCCTACGAGCAGTACTTC.